This T cell receptor beta chain emerged from a study of cytomegalovirus exposure and HLA in healthy donors. The overall study: Findings of an earlier analysis included about 120 million unique TCR beta sequences from some 190 million T cells.

Germline values: CDR1 MDHEN, CDR2 SYDVKM. The germline V and J ends were trimmed by 3 bases and 6 bases, with 13 bases remaining between them. CDR3 length: 14 residues. The PCR was carried out with 60 Vbeta primers and 13 Jbeta primers. Produced via immunoSEQ multiplex PCR; TCRdb's table is partial and in-frame only. In total, the table holds 85,000 to 90,000 clones. The TCR comes from a man aged 45 to 65 in good health and CMV-seropositive. J is TRBJ2-3 and V is TRBV28; D remains unclear. Input material: PBMCs. CDR3 DNA sequence: TGTGCCAGCAGTTTGGATCGGAGATCTGATACGCAGTATTTT. Protein sequence: CASSLDRRSDTQYF.